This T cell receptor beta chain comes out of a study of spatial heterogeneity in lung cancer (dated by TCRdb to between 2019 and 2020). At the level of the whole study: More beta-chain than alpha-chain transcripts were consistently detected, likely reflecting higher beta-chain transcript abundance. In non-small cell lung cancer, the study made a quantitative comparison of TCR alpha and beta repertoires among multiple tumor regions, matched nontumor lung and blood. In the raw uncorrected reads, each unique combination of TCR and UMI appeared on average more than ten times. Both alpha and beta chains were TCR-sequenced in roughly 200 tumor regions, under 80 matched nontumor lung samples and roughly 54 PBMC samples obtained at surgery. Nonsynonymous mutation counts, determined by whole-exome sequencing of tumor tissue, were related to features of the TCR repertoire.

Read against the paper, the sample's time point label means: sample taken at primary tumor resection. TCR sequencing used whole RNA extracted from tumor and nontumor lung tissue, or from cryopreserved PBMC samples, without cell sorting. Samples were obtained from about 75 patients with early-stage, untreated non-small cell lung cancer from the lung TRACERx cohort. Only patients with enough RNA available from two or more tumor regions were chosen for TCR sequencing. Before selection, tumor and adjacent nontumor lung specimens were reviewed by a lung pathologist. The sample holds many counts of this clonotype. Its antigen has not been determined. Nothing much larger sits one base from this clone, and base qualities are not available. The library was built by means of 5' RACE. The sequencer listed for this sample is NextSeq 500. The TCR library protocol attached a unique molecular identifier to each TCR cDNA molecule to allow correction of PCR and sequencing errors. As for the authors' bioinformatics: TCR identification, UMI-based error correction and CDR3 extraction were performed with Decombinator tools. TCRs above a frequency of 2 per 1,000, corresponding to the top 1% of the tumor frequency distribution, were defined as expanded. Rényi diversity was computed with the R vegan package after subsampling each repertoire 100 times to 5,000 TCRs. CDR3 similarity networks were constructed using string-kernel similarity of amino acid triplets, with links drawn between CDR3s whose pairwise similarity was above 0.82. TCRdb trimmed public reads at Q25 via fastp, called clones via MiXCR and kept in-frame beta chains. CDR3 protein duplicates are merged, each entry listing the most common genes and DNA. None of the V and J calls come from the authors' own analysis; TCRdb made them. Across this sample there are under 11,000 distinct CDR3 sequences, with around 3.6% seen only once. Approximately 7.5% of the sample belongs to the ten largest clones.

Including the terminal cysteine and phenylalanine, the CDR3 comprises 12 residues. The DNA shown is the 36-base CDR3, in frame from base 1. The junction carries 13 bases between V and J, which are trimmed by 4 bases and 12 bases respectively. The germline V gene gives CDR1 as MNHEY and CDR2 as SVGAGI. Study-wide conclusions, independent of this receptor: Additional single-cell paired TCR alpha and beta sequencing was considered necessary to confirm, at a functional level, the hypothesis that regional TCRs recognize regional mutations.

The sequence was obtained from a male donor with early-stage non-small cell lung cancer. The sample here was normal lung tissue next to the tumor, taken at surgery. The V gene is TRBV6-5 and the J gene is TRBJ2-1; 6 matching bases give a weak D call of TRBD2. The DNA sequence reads TGTGCCAGCAGTTCCCCGGGACTTTGGCAGTTCTTC. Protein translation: CASSSPGLWQFF.